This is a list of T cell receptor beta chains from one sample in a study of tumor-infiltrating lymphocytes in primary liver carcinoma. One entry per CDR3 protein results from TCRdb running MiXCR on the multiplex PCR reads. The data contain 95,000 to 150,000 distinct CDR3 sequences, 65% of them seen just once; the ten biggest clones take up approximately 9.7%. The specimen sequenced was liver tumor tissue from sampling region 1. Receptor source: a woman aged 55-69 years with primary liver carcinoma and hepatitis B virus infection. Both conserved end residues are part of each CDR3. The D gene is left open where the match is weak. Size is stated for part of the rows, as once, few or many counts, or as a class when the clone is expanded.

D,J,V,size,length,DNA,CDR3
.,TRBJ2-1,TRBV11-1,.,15,TGCGCCAACAGCTTAAGGGGCCTTGACACGAATGAGCAGTTCTTC,CANSLRGLDTNEQFF
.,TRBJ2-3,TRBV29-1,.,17,TGCAGCGTTGTCGAGGGAGTGAATCAGATCCGGGGAGATACGCAGTATTTT,CSVVEGVNQIRGDTQYF
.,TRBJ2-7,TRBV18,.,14,TGTACCAGCTCATCAGGGCATGGAGACTACGAGCAGTACTTC,CTSSSGHGDYEQYF
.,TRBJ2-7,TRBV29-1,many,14,TGCAGCGTTGGGCTCGGGGGCATATCCTACGAGCAGTACTTC,CSVGLGGISYEQYF
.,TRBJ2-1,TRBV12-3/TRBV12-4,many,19,TGTGCCAGCAGTTTAAGGGACAGCTCGCTAGCGGAGATAAGGAATGAGCAGTTCTTC,CASSLRDSSLAEIRNEQFF
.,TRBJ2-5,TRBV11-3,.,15,TGCGCCAACAGCCCACCGGGACTTTTGGAGGAGACCCAGTACTTC,CANSPPGLLEETQYF
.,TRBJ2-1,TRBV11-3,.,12,TGTGCCAGCAGCAGAACAATCTTTAGGCGGTTCTTC,CASSRTIFRRFF
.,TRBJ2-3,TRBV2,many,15,TGTGCCAGCAGTTCGCAGGGTTTGAACGCAGATACGCAGTATTTT,CASSSQGLNADTQYF
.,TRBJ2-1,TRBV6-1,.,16,TGTGCCAGCAGTCCAGGACTGGTGGGAATGAACAATGAGCAGTTCTTC,CASSPGLVGMNNEQFF
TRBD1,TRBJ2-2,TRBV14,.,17,TGTGCCAGCAAGCGGACAGGGGCGTCCTCGAACACCGGGGAGCTGTTATTT,CASKRTGASSNTGELLF
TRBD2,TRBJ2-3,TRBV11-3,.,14,TGTGACAACAGCTTCAGGACTAGCACAGATACTCAGTATTTT,CDNSFRTSTDTQYF
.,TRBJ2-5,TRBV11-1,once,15,TGTGCCCGCAGCCCTCAGCGACCGCTCCAAGAGACCCAGTACTTC,CARSPQRPLQETQYF
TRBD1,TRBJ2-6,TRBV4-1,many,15,TGCGCCAGCAGCCAAACAGGGGTAGGGGCCAACGTCCTGACTTTC,CASSQTGVGANVLTF
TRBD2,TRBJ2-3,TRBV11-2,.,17,TGTGCCAGCAGCTTTAGGACTAGCCCGTATAACACAGATACGCAGTATTTC,CASSFRTSPYNTDTQYF
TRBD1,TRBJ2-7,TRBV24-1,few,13,TGTGCCACCAGTCGGACAGGGGCATACGAGCAGTACTTC,CATSRTGAYEQYF
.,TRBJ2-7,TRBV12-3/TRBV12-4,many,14,TGTGCCAGCAGCCCGGGACACCCAATCTACGAGCAGTACTTC,CASSPGHPIYEQYF